This passage covers 29 T cell receptor beta chains from one sample sequenced in a study of T cells expressing NK-cell markers. Using the 5' RACE reads, TCRdb records one entry per CDR3 protein without DNA. The listing records 350,000 to 450,000 distinct CDR3 sequences. The sequenced sample was blood T cells: a sorted CD56 or NKG2C T cell subset, CD4+ or CD8+ T cells, or bulk PBMC T cells (not recorded which). The receptors derive from a man aged 18-75 years in good health.

J is TRBJ2-1 and V is TRBV2; TCRdb outputs TRBD2, but without DNA this stays unchecked. This CDR3 is built from 14 residues. Germline V gene data show CDR1 as SNHLY and CDR2 as FYNNEI. This CDR3 reads CASRSPGGPDEQFF.

The rearrangement uses TRBV15 and TRBJ1-1; absent DNA, TCRdb's TRBD1 call cannot be checked. This CDR3 is 15 amino acids long. Germline V gene sequence: CDR1 LNHNV, CDR2 YYDKDF (reference sequence). CDR3 amino acids: CATSQTLTGGTEAFF.

The gene calls are TRBV20-1 and TRBJ1-5; TCRdb calls TRBD1, which cannot be checked without DNA. CDR1 DFQATT and CDR2 SNEGSKA come from the germline V gene (reference sequence). CDR3 length: 13 amino acids. CDR3 sequence reads: CSAEGGAGQPQHF.

The rearrangement links TRBV7-2 to TRBJ2-7; TCRdb's assignment of TRBD1 cannot be checked, as there is no DNA. The CDR3 has 14 residues. Germline CDR1 SGHTA, CDR2 FQGNSA. The CDR3 sequence is CASSSGLFSYEQYF. The whole variable domain, remainder taken from reference TRBV7-2 and TRBJ2-7, is GAGVSQSPSNKVTEKGKDVELRCDPISGHTALYWYRQSLGQGLEFLIYFQGNSAPDKSGLPSDRFSAERTGGSVSTLTIQRTQQEDSAVYLCASSSGLFSYEQYFGPGTRLTVT.

The CDR3 spells CASSFDRGQPQHF. The V call is TRBV2, the J call TRBJ1-5; TCRdb calls TRBD1, which cannot be checked without DNA. Per the germline V gene, CDR1 is SNHLY and CDR2 is FYNNEI. The CDR3 covers 13 residues.

The chain links TRBV29-1 to TRBJ1-1; TCRdb gives TRBD1 as the D gene, but with no DNA this cannot be confirmed. Germline assignment: CDR1 SQVTM and CDR2 ANQGSEA. The CDR3 runs 15 residues. The CDR3 sequence is CSVEPRGTGNTEAFF.

This chain uses TRBV7-2 with TRBJ2-1; TCRdb proposes TRBD1, but this gene call is untestable without DNA. The CDR3 is 17 residues long. Germline V gene sequence: CDR1 SGHTA, CDR2 FQGNSA. CDR3 sequence reads: CASSLTAGPQSYNEQFF.

The J gene is TRBJ2-2, the V gene TRBV7-8; the D call from TCRdb, TRBD1, cannot be confirmed without DNA. Germline V gives CDR1 SGHVS, CDR2 FQNEAQ. This CDR3 comprises 16 residues. CDR3 protein: CASSLATQGSTGELFF.

The chain uses TRBV7-2 and TRBJ2-3; as DNA is missing, the TRBD2 call by TCRdb cannot be tested. This CDR3 is 15 amino acids long. CDR1 SGHTA and CDR2 FQGNSA come from the germline V gene. CDR3 residues: CASSLGSRAADTQYF.

The V gene is TRBV2, the J gene TRBJ2-5; TCRdb proposes TRBD1, but this gene call is untestable without DNA. The CDR3 has 15 residues. Germline V gives CDR1 SNHLY, CDR2 FYNNEI. This CDR3 is CASSEYKGVLETQYF.

This chain uses TRBV20-1 with TRBJ1-1. The CDR3 length is 13 residues. Germline V gene data show CDR1 as DFQATT and CDR2 as SNEGSKA (reference sequence). CDR3: CSARTRGDTEAFF.

V and J are TRBV7-9 and TRBJ2-2; TCRdb selects TRBD1, and the lack of DNA leaves this call unchecked. This CDR3 spans 16 amino acids. The V gene's germline CDR1 is SEHNR and CDR2 FQNEAQ (reference sequence). This CDR3 is CASSSRDRGDTGELFF.

V and J are TRBV11-2 and TRBJ2-1; the TCRdb call, TRBD1, lacks DNA for checking. CDR1 is SGHAT, CDR2 FQNNGV, per germline. The CDR3 has 18 amino acids. CDR3 loop: CASSSRGGPPSSYNEQFF.

The chain links TRBV19 to TRBJ2-7; TCRdb's D gene call, TRBD1, goes unchecked for lack of DNA. This CDR3 region has 17 residues. Germline values: CDR1 LNHDA, CDR2 SQIVND (reference sequence). The CDR3 loop is CASSRGYRDGGSYEQYF.

The chain joins TRBV3-1 to TRBJ1-5. This CDR3 has 15 amino acids. CDR1 and CDR2 from the germline V gene are LGHDT and YNNKEL (reference sequence). The CDR3 loop is CASSRTMEGYQPQHF.

The chain recombines TRBV7-8 with TRBJ2-3; TCRdb names TRBD2, which stays unverified in the absence of DNA. The CDR3 extends over 16 amino acids. CDR1 is SGHVS, CDR2 FQNEAQ, per germline. CDR3: CASTLGLAGGRDTQYF.

The chain uses TRBV5-1 and TRBJ1-1; TCRdb names TRBD1, which stays unverified in the absence of DNA. The CDR3 runs 13 residues. CDR1 SGHRS and CDR2 YFSETQ come from the germline V gene. This chain's CDR3 is CASRIGGNTEAFF.

The chain employs TRBV20-1 and TRBJ2-3; TCRdb's assignment of TRBD1 cannot be checked, as there is no DNA. From germline, CDR1 is DFQATT and CDR2 SNEGSKA (reference sequence). The CDR3 is made up of 19 amino acids. CDR3 loop: CSARALLGQGIASTDTQYF.

The chain is built from TRBV20-1 and TRBJ2-1; with no DNA, the TCRdb D assignment of TRBD1 cannot be verified. The CDR3 runs 16 residues. Germline CDR1 DFQATT, CDR2 SNEGSKA (reference sequence). Here the CDR3 reads CSARDVLAGGYNEQFF.

V and J are TRBV19 and TRBJ1-2; the TRBD1 assignment by TCRdb is unverifiable without DNA. Germline loops: CDR1 LNHDA, CDR2 SQIVND (reference sequence). The CDR3 runs to 14 residues. The CDR3 sequence: CASSQDRGDYGYTF.

The chain couples TRBV6-1 to TRBJ1-1; TCRdb returns TRBD1, unconfirmable since there is no DNA. The CDR3 spans 14 residues. The germline V gene has CDR1 MNHNS and CDR2 SASEGT. CDR3 sequence reads: CASTLGQGSAEAFF.

The chain employs TRBV5-1 and TRBJ1-1. This CDR3 region has 15 residues. Germline CDR1 is SGHRS and CDR2 is YFSETQ. This CDR3 reads CASSLLGQTGTEAFF.

The chain joins TRBV12-3 or TRBV12-4 to TRBJ1-5. The CDR3 has 16 residues. The CDR3 loop reads CASTLGPGGGNQPQHF.

This chain joins TRBV5-1 and TRBJ2-2; without DNA, the TCRdb call of TRBD1 cannot be checked. Germline CDR1 reads SGHRS; CDR2 reads YFSETQ. This CDR3 has 15 amino acids. This chain's CDR3 is CASSFGGRMNGELFF.

This chain uses TRBV4-2 with TRBJ2-2; there is no DNA to check the TCRdb D call of TRBD1. There are 14 residues in the CDR3. The germline V gene has CDR1 LGHNA and CDR2 YNFKEQ. The CDR3 reads CASSRGAVTGELFF.

J is TRBJ2-3 and V is TRBV27; as DNA is missing, the TRBD1 call by TCRdb cannot be tested. CDR3 length: 16 residues. CDR1 MNHEY and CDR2 SMNVEV come from the germline V gene (reference sequence). The CDR3: CASSAWGTGGPDTQYF.

V usage is TRBV2 and J usage is TRBJ1-1; the TCRdb call, TRBD1, lacks DNA for checking. The CDR3 consists of 15 residues. The germline V gene has CDR1 SNHLY and CDR2 FYNNEI. CDR3 loop: CARNTGQGIFTEAFF.

The rearrangement joins TRBV6-2 or TRBV6-3 to TRBJ2-1; without DNA, the TCRdb call of TRBD2 cannot be checked. Looked up from germline, CDR1 is MNHEY and CDR2 is SVGEGT. This CDR3 spans 15 amino acids. The CDR3 region is CASSYGSGKDNEQFF.

The rearrangement uses TRBV28 and TRBJ1-1. Germline CDR1 and CDR2: MDHEN and SYDVKM. CDR3 length equals 15 residues. The CDR3 region is CASSLRGTANTEAFF.